This T cell receptor (beta chain) is drawn from a study of molecular identifiers for immune sequencing clone quantification. This clonotype was seen many times. As CD8+CD4-CCR7+CD45RA+ cells, naive CD8 T cells were sorted. As previously described, bulk TCR libraries were made using listed TCR primers. TCRdb reprocessed the PCR reads with MiXCR, giving one entry per CDR3 protein. The table lists about 640,000 distinct CDR3 sequences, approximately 20% of them singletons. Sequenced material: naive CD8+ T cells from blood, with Jurkat cell RNA spiked in. Subset given: FACS-sorted CD8+CD4-CCR7+CD45RA+ naive T cells. The clonotype originates from a human donor in good health. Some libraries in this study had Jurkat cell RNA spiked in.

CDR3 in amino acids: CASTPGQFFMNTEAFF. The DNA of the CDR3 is TGTGCCAGCACCCCGGGACAGTTCTTCATGAACACTGAAGCTTTCTTT. V usage is TRBV6-1 and J usage is TRBJ1-1, with 7 bases fitting TRBD1. V was clipped by 7 bases and J by 0 bases; unmatched bases: 11. CDR1 is MNHNS, CDR2 SASEGT, per germline. The CDR3 length is 16 residues.